In this sample, the clone carrying this T cell receptor (beta chain) turned up many times. The antigen remains unidentified. It was 5'RACE with constant-segment primers that produced the TCR alpha and TCR beta cDNA libraries, which carried sample barcodes and UMIs. A single record per CDR3 protein comes from TCRdb applying MiXCR to the 5' RACE reads. The sample contains approximately 250,000 distinct CDR3 sequences, about a sixth of which appear only once. The junction had 11 bases not matched to a gene; V was cut back by 6 bases and J by 5 bases. The CDR3 is 14 amino acids. The germline gives CDR1 SQVTM, CDR2 ANQGSEA. The sample is drawn from a study of T-cell memory formation after mild COVID-19. Turning to the study itself: Clusters of TCRs were largely donor specific. Study-wide findings and caveats: CD4+ contracting clones lay mainly in CM and EM, CD8+ ones in EMRA.

This TCR came from a man aged 18 to 30 who had mild COVID-19 (a few samples of this study predate the infection). Cell type and time point are not known. The V call is TRBV29-1, the J call TRBJ2-3; 7 nucleotides match TRBD2. Specimen: PBMCs or a T cell subset sorted from them (not recorded which). The CDR3 DNA follows: TGCAGCGTCGAGAGAGCGGGGTCCGGAGATACGCAGTATTTT. It translates to CSVERAGSGDTQYF.